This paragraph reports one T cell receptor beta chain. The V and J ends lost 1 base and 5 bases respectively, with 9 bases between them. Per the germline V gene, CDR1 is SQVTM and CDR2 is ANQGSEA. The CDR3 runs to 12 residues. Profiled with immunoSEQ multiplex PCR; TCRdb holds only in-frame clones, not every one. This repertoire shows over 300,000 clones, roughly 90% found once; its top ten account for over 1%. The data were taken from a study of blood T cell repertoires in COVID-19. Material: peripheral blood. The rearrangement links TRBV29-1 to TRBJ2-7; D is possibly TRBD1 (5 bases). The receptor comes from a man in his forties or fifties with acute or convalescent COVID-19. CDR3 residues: CSVEVKQDEQYF. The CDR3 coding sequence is TGCAGCGTTGAAGTAAAACAGGACGAGCAGTACTTC.